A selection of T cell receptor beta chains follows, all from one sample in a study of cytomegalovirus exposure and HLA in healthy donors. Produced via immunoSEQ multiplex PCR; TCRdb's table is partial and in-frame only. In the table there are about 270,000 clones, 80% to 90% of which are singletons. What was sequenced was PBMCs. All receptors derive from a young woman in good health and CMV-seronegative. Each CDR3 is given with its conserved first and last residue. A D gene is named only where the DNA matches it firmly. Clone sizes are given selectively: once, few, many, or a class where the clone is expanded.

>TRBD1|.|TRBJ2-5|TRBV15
CATSRDRPPETQYF
TGTGCCACCAGCCGGGACAGACCCCCCGAGACCCAGTACTTC
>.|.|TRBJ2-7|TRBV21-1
CASSKGHSYEQYF
TGTGCCAGCAGCAAAGGACACTCCTACGAGCAGTACTTC
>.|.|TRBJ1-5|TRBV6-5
CASKQGYGNQPQHF
TGTGCCAGCAAACAGGGTTATGGCAATCAGCCCCAGCATTTT
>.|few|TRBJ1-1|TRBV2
CASSGQVNTEAFF
TGTGCCAGCAGTGGACAGGTGAACACTGAAGCTTTCTTT
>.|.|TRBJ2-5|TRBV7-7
CASSSSGSRWETQYF
TGTGCCAGCAGCTCGTCCGGGAGTAGGTGGGAGACCCAGTACTTC
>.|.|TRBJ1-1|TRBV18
CASSPPMSGGTEAFF
TGTGCCAGCTCACCACCTATGTCGGGAGGCACTGAAGCTTTCTTT
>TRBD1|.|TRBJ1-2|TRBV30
CAWGTVYGYTF
TGTGCCTGGGGGACAGTCTATGGCTACACCTTC
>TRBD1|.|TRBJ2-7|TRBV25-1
CASSRTGGGYEQYF
TGTGCCAGCAGCCGTACAGGGGGCGGCTACGAGCAGTACTTC
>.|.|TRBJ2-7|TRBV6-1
CASSDLGGSYEQYF
TGTGCCAGCAGTGACCTCGGGGGTTCCTACGAGCAGTACTTC
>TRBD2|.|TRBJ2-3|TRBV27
CASIAAGSTDTQYF
TGTGCCAGCATCGCAGCGGGGTCAACAGATACGCAGTATTTT
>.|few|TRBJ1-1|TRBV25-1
CASSEWQGTEAFF
TGTGCCAGCAGTGAATGGCAGGGCACTGAAGCTTTCTTT
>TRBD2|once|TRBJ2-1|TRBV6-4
CASSERGEEQFF
TGTGCCAGCAGTGAACGGGGGGAGGAGCAGTTCTTC
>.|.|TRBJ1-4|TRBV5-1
CASSNPASANEKLFF
TGCGCCAGCAGCAATCCCGCCTCGGCTAATGAAAAACTGTTTTTT
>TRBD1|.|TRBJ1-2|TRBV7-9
CASSLGDRAPYGYTF
TGTGCCAGCAGCTTAGGGGACAGAGCCCCGTATGGCTACACCTTC
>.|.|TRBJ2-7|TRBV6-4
CASSDLDGYEQYF
TGTGCCAGCAGTGACCTAGACGGCTACGAGCAGTACTTC
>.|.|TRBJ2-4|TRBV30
CAWAKSGHQYF
TGTGCCTGGGCTAAGTCGGGACATCAGTACTTC
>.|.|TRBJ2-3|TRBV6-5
CASSAPSGLADTQYF
TGTGCCAGCAGTGCTCCTAGTGGGTTGGCAGATACGCAGTATTTT
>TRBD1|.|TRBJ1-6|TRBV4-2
CASSQYRGRNSPLHF
TGTGCCAGCAGCCAATACAGGGGCCGTAATTCACCCCTCCACTTT
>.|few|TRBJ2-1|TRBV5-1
CASSLVVEFSTRYNEQFF
TGCGCCAGCAGCTTGGTTGTTGAGTTTTCGACTAGATACAATGAGCAGTTCTTC
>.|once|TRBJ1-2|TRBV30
CAWYESSRGYTF
TGTGCCTGGTACGAGAGCTCTCGAGGCTACACCTTC
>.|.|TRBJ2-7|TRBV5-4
CASSLAGRDEQYF
TGTGCCAGCAGCTTGGCGGGCAGGGACGAGCAGTACTTC
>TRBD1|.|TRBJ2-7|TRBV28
CASSEDRGHEQYF
TGTGCCAGCTCTGAGGACAGGGGGCACGAGCAGTACTTC
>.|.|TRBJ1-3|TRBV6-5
CASRPQRHSGNTIYF
TGTGCCAGCAGGCCTCAGAGGCACTCTGGAAACACCATATATTTT
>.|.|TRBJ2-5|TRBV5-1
CASSLAYGLKETQYF
TGCGCCAGCAGCTTGGCCTATGGGCTAAAGGAGACCCAGTACTTC
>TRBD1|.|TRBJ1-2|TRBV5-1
CASSAGIIRTGGRRVYGYTF
TGCGCCAGCAGCGCCGGAATAATTAGGACAGGGGGCCGCCGGGTTTATGGCTACACCTTC
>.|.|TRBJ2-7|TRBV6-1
CASRGLSSYEQYF
TGTGCCAGCAGGGGGCTTAGCTCCTACGAGCAGTACTTC
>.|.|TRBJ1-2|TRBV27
CASSSRWGEAGYTF
TGTGCCAGCAGTTCCCGGTGGGGGGAGGCTGGCTACACCTTC
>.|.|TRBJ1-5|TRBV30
CAWSVPGGGNQPQHF
TGTGCCTGGAGTGTTCCCGGGGGTGGCAATCAGCCCCAGCATTTT
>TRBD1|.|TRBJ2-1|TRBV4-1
CASSQAGTGDDNEQFF
TGCGCCAGCAGCCAAGCCGGGACAGGGGATGACAATGAGCAGTTCTTC
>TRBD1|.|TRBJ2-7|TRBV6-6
CASSPGTGYYYEQYF
TGTGCCAGCAGTCCAGGGACAGGGTATTACTACGAGCAGTACTTC
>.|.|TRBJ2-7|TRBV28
CATEGLNSYEQYF
TGTGCCACGGAAGGACTCAACTCCTACGAGCAGTACTTC
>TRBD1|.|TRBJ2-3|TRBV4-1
CASSSDRGGADTQYF
TGCGCCAGCAGCTCGGACAGGGGAGGAGCAGATACGCAGTATTTT
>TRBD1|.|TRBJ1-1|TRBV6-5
CASSYSTGTTEAFF
TGTGCCAGCAGTTACTCGACAGGGACCACTGAAGCTTTCTTT
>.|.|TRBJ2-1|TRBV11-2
CASSLGGGLLEQFF
TGTGCCAGCAGCTTAGGTGGAGGACTTCTCGAGCAGTTCTTC
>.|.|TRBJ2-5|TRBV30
CAWSGQGRGTQYF
TGTGCCTGGAGTGGGCAGGGGAGGGGGACCCAGTACTTC
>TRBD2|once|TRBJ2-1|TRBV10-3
CAIRGSGGEYNEQFF
TGTGCCATCAGGGGTAGCGGGGGAGAATACAATGAGCAGTTCTTC
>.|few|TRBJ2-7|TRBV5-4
CASSPDSLPNEQYF
TGTGCCAGCAGCCCAGACAGCTTGCCCAACGAGCAGTACTTC
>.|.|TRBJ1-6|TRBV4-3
CASSQDGTPNSPLHF
TGCGCCAGCAGCCAAGACGGGACACCAAATTCACCCCTCCACTTT
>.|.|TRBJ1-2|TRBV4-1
CASSHPAGESYGYTF
TGCGCCAGCAGCCACCCGGCGGGGGAAAGCTATGGCTACACCTTC
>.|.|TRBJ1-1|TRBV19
CASVSGGTEAFF
TGTGCCAGTGTTTCGGGGGGAACTGAAGCTTTCTTT
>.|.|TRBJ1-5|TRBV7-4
CASSLLQGKSNQPQHF
TGTGCCAGCAGCTTATTACAGGGTAAGAGCAATCAGCCCCAGCATTTT
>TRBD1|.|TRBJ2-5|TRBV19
CASRDTGGPLQETQYF
TGTGCCAGTAGGGACACAGGGGGCCCGCTACAAGAGACCCAGTACTTC
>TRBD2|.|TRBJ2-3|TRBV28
CASRLAGGRRDTQYF
TGTGCCAGCAGGCTAGCGGGGGGGCGGAGAGATACGCAGTATTTT
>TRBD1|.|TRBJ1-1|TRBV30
CAWGGQGEAFF
TGTGCCTGGGGAGGACAGGGGGAAGCTTTCTTT
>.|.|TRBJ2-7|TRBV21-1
CASSLTAGLSWAYEQYF
TGTGCCAGCAGCCTCACGGCGGGGTTATCGTGGGCTTACGAGCAGTACTTC
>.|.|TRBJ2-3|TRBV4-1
CASSSYADGQGLSYF
TGCGCCAGCAGCTCCTACGCCGATGGGCAGGGTCTTTCGTATTTT
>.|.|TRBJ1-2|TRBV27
CASSLTGNYGYTF
TGTGCCAGCAGTTTGACAGGAAACTATGGCTACACCTTC
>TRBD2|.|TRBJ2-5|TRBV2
CASQREQETQYF
TGTGCCAGCCAGCGGGAGCAAGAGACCCAGTACTTC
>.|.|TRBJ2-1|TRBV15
CATGGQPTSYNEQFF
TGTGCCACGGGGGGACAGCCTACCTCCTACAATGAGCAGTTCTTC
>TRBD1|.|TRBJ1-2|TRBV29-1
CSGGTANYGYTF
TGCAGCGGGGGGACAGCTAACTATGGCTACACCTTC